These 21 T cell receptor beta chains were all obtained from the same sample, sequenced in a study of blood T cell repertoires in COVID-19. Data came from immunoSEQ multiplex PCR; TCRdb stores just in-frame clones and leaves some out. The sample holds about 98,000 clones, approximately 85% seen once. Material for sequencing was peripheral blood. All receptors derive from a man in his forties with active or convalescent COVID-19.

The rearrangement links TRBV5-4 to TRBJ2-5, with D unclear. The CDR3 runs 13 residues. From germline, CDR1 is SGHNT and CDR2 YYREEE (reference sequence). Between the trimmed V and J ends, which lost 1 base and 5 bases, there was a span of 9 bases. As DNA, the CDR3 is TGTGCCAGCAGCTTGTCCGTGTCGGAGACCCAGTACTTC. Residues: CASSLSVSETQYF.

CDR3 nucleotides: TGTGCCAGCAGCTTAAATACAGGGGGTGAGCAGTACTTC. The encoded protein is CASSLNTGGEQYF. V and J are TRBV7-7 and TRBJ2-7; 8 bases agree with TRBD1. Germline assignment: CDR1 SSHAT and CDR2 FNYEAQ (reference sequence). CDR3 size: 13 residues. With 2 bases clipped from V and 7 bases from J, the junction kept 4 bases outside the gene matches. Full variable domain (outside the CDR3, taken from reference TRBV7-7 and TRBJ2-7): GAGVSQSPRYKVTKRGQDVTLRCDPISSHATLYWYQQALGQGPEFLTYFNYEAQPDKSGLPSDRFSAERPEGSISTLTIQRTEQRDSAMYRCASSLNTGGEQYFGPGTRLTVT.

The chain joins TRBV19 to TRBJ2-1; D may be TRBD1 (5 bases). Germline assignment: CDR1 LNHDA and CDR2 SQIVND (reference sequence). V was trimmed by 3 bases and J by 10 bases, leaving 10 bases between them. This CDR3 region has 12 residues. The CDR3 region is CASSIQGSEQFF. CDR3 DNA sequence: TGTGCCAGTAGTATCCAGGGCAGCGAGCAGTTCTTC.

This chain connects TRBV5-4 to TRBJ2-2; 12 nucleotides align to TRBD1. After removal of 5 bases from V and 4 bases from J, the junction contained 6 bases not matched to a gene. This CDR3 has 16 amino acids. Germline-derived CDR1 and CDR2 are SGHNT and YYREEE (reference sequence). The CDR3 coding sequence is TGTGCCAGCAGTTCCCGGGACAGGGGGCGCACCGGGGAGCTGTTTTTT. Amino acids: CASSSRDRGRTGELFF.

The V call is TRBV5-1, the J call TRBJ1-1; 8 bases line up with TRBD1. The ends lost 4 bases at V and 6 bases at J; junction bases unmatched: 11. The germline V gene has CDR1 SGHRS and CDR2 YFSETQ. This CDR3 contains 15 residues. The CDR3 loop is CASSRTGTGVSEAFF. CDR3 DNA sequence: TGCGCCAGCAGCCGAACCGGGACAGGAGTGTCTGAAGCTTTCTTT.

CDR3 residues: CASAATGIASPLHF. The CDR3 DNA follows: TGTGCTAGTGCTGCGACAGGGATTGCTTCACCCCTCCACTTT. The chain combines TRBV12-5 with TRBJ1-6; 7 nucleotides align to TRBD1. Germline-derived CDR1 and CDR2 are LGHNT and FRNRAP. The CDR3 has 14 amino acids. The trim removed 7 bases at V and 9 bases at J, leaving 9 bases unmatched.

The chain is built from TRBV5-6 and TRBJ1-1; D gene unclear. Per germline, CDR1 SGHDT and CDR2 YYEEEE. V was clipped by 1 base and J by 0 bases, with 7 bases between them. This CDR3 has 14 residues. The CDR3: CASSLKNMNTEAFF. The CDR3 DNA follows: TGTGCCAGCAGCTTGAAAAACATGAACACTGAAGCTTTCTTT.

The chain is built from TRBV12-3 or TRBV12-4 and TRBJ1-6, with D unclear. This CDR3 region has 12 residues. V was shortened by 7 bases and J by 9 bases, with 10 bases between the two germline ends. For the CDR3, the DNA is TGTGCCAGCAAGGCGGCGCGTTCACCCCTCCACTTT. Translating gives CASKAARSPLHF.

The chain couples TRBV7-2 to TRBJ2-1, with 14 positions matching TRBD2. The CDR3 totals 16 residues. Germline assignment: CDR1 SGHTA and CDR2 FQGNSA. V lost 3 bases, J lost 4 bases, and 2 bases stayed unmatched. The CDR3 protein is CASSFGLAGGYNEQFF. The CDR3 DNA follows: TGTGCCAGCAGCTTCGGACTAGCGGGGGGATACAATGAGCAGTTCTTC.

This chain uses TRBV19 with TRBJ1-6; TRBD1 is a possible D gene (6 bases). V was cut by 4 bases and J by 6 bases, with 13 bases left in between. Germline V CDR1 and CDR2: LNHDA, SQIVND (reference sequence). CDR3 length: 15 residues. The CDR3 loop reads CASSTTGLGNSPLHF. The DNA of the CDR3 is TGTGCCAGTAGTACAACAGGGTTAGGTAATTCACCCCTCCACTTT.

The V and J genes are TRBV7-6 and TRBJ1-3; the D gene is possibly TRBD1 (5 bases). Germline loops: CDR1 SGHVS, CDR2 FNYEAQ. The CDR3 length is 16 residues. Trimming took off 2 bases at V and 0 bases at J, with 11 bases between the two ends. The CDR3 protein is CASSLLLGGSGNTIYF. The CDR3 bases are TGTGCCAGCAGCTTATTATTGGGGGGCTCTGGAAACACCATATATTTT.

V usage is TRBV5-6 and J usage is TRBJ2-5; 8 bases line up with TRBD2. V lost 0 bases to trimming and J lost 5 bases; unmatched junction nucleotides: 9. The CDR3 totals 16 residues. Germline assignment: CDR1 SGHDT and CDR2 YYEEEE. The CDR3 DNA reads TGTGCCAGCAGCTTGGGGCGGGGGGCGCGGGCGGAGACCCAGTACTTC. Its translation: CASSLGRGARAETQYF.

The gene calls are TRBV19 and TRBJ2-2, with a possible D match to TRBD1 (5 bases). V was pared by 8 bases and J by 3 bases, with 13 bases between. CDR3 size: 14 residues. Germline V lookup: CDR1 LNHDA, CDR2 SQIVND (reference sequence). CDR3 in amino acids: CASLSRGHTGELFF. The CDR3 DNA reads as TGTGCCAGTTTAAGTAGGGGTCACACCGGGGAGCTGTTTTTT.

This chain connects TRBV27 to TRBJ1-6; no reliable D call. The CDR3 contains 16 residues. The ends were cut back, 3 bases at V and 8 bases at J, with 17 bases in the middle. The germline V gene encodes CDR1 MNHEY and CDR2 SMNVEV (reference sequence). The CDR3 nucleotides read TGTGCCAGCAGTTTCGCGGGAGACTTAAAGGATTCACCCCTCCACTTT. Residues: CASSFAGDLKDSPLHF.

The J gene is TRBJ2-1, the V gene TRBV10-1; 8 bases are a match to TRBD2. The J segment lost 8 bases and the V segment lost 8 bases, leaving 14 bases of the junction unmatched. CDR1 and CDR2 from the germline V gene are WNHNN and SYGVQD (reference sequence). There are 15 residues in the CDR3. The CDR3: CASSRGSGGSDEQFF. The CDR3 nucleotides read TGCGCCAGCTCCCGCGGGAGCGGGGGAAGCGATGAGCAGTTCTTC.

The gene calls are TRBV2 and TRBJ2-7; perhaps TRBD1 as D (6 bases). There are 12 residues in the CDR3. From germline, CDR1 is SNHLY and CDR2 FYNNEI. Trimming cost V 5 bases and J 3 bases, with 8 bases left between them. The CDR3 nucleotides read TGTGCCAGCAGTACACAGGGCTACGAGCAGTACTTC. This codes for CASSTQGYEQYF.

The V and J genes are TRBV29-1 and TRBJ2-1, with D maybe TRBD2 (5 bases). V lost 4 bases and J 0 bases, leaving 16 bases between the germline ends. Germline lookup yields CDR1 SQVTM and CDR2 ANQGSEA. CDR3 length equals 16 residues. This CDR3 reads CSVAKDPGLSYNEQFF. For the CDR3, the DNA is TGCAGCGTTGCGAAGGATCCAGGACTCTCCTACAATGAGCAGTTCTTC.

The V and J genes are TRBV19 and TRBJ1-1; D perhaps matches TRBD1 (5 bases). Per germline, CDR1 LNHDA and CDR2 SQIVND (reference sequence). V lost 7 bases and J lost 5, with 17 bases in between. The CDR3 sequence is 14 residues long. CDR3 protein: CASTTGRGETEAFF. In DNA form, the CDR3 reads TGTGCCAGTACCACCGGGCGGGGGGAGACTGAAGCTTTCTTT. Full variable domain (outside the CDR3, taken from reference TRBV19 and TRBJ1-1): DGGITQSPKYLFRKEGQNVTLSCEQNLNHDAMYWYRQDPGQGLRLIYYSQIVNDFQKGDIAEGYSVSREKKESFPLTVTSAQKNPTAFYLCASTTGRGETEAFFGQGTRLTVV.

This clone was observed a single time. V gene TRBV9 combines with J gene TRBJ2-3, with TRBD2 matching over 8 bases. CDR1 and CDR2 from the germline V gene are SGDLS and YYNGEE. The CDR3 has 13 amino acids. V was pared by 6 bases and J by 4 bases, with 4 bases of the junction left unmatched. CDR3 nucleotides: TGTGCCAGCAACCGGGGGGGCCCAGATACGCAGTATTTT. Translated, it gives CASNRGGPDTQYF.

This chain connects TRBV10-1 to TRBJ1-1, with a tentative D call TRBD1 (5 bases). V was trimmed by 4 bases and J by 6 bases, leaving 12 bases between them. Germline assignment: CDR1 WNHNN and CDR2 SYGVQD (reference sequence). This CDR3 is built from 13 residues. CDR3 sequence reads: CASSVPRAPEAFF. The DNA for the CDR3 is TGCGCCAGCAGTGTTCCCAGGGCTCCTGAAGCTTTCTTT.

The gene calls are TRBV9 and TRBJ1-2; 9 bases match TRBD1. V dropped 2 bases and J dropped 4; count of bases not matched to a gene: 6. From germline, CDR1 is SGDLS and CDR2 YYNGEE. CDR3 size: 15 residues. The DNA of the CDR3 is TGTGCCAGCAGCGTTCAACAGGGGGCTGGCTATGGCTACACCTTC. Translation: CASSVQQGAGYGYTF.